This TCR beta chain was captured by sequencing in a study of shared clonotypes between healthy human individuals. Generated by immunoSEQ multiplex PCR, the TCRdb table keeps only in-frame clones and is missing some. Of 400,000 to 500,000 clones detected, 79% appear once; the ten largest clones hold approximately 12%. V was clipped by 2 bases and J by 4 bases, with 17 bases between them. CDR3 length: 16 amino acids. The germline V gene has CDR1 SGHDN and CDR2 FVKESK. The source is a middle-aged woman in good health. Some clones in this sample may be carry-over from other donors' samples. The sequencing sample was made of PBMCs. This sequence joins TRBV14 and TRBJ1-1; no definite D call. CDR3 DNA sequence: TGTGCCAGCAGCCAATTGAGGTTTGAGGGCGGCACTGAAGCTTTCTTT. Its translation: CASSQLRFEGGTEAFF.